These T cell receptor beta chains were read from a single sample in a study of T cell repertoires in aging, cancer and after chemotherapy. TCRdb redid the calling of the multiplex PCR reads with MiXCR, one entry per CDR3 protein. Seen here are approximately 4,200 distinct CDR3 sequences, more than 25% observed once, and the top ten hold 5.5% to 7%. Sequencing used blood. These receptors came from a human donor in good health. The CDR3 runs from the conserved cysteine through the conserved F or W. The D gene is left open where the match is weak. A clone size is listed for some rows: how often the clone was seen (once, few, many), or a class if it is expanded.

>TRBV30|TRBJ1-2|-|few
TGTGCCTGGAGCCCCACAGGGAACTATGGCTACACCTTC
CAWSPTGNYGYTF
>TRBV6-5|TRBJ2-5|-|-
TGTGCCAGCATTCGACGTGGGGGGGCCGCGGAGACCCAGTACTTC
CASIRRGGAAETQYF
>TRBV30|TRBJ2-1|-|large
TGTGCCTGGAGCCGGGGGAAGATGGGGTTCTTC
CAWSRGKMGFF
>TRBV5-4|TRBJ2-1|TRBD1|-
TGTGCCAGCAGCAGACAGCACCGGGACAGGTTGACCTACAATGAGCAGTTCTTC
CASSRQHRDRLTYNEQFF
>TRBV5-4|TRBJ2-5|-|-
TGTGCCAGCAGCTTGGTCGGGGGTGGGGAGACCCAGTACTTC
CASSLVGGGETQYF
>TRBV6-5|TRBJ2-7|-|medium-sized
TGTGCCAGCAGGTACCGGGACGGACCCTACGAGCAGTACTTC
CASRYRDGPYEQYF
>TRBV6-4|TRBJ2-7|-|few
TGTGCCAGCAGTGACTCGTGGACACAGGTCTCCTACGAGCAGTACTTC
CASSDSWTQVSYEQYF
>TRBV12-3/TRBV12-4|TRBJ2-1|-|-
TGTGCCAGCAGTTTCGGGGAAGGGTTGGAGCAGTTCTTC
CASSFGEGLEQFF
>TRBV11-1|TRBJ2-7|TRBD1|-
TGTGCCAGCAGCTTAATATGGGACAGTTCCTACGAGCAGTACTTC
CASSLIWDSSYEQYF
>TRBV6-1|TRBJ1-4|TRBD1|-
TGTGCCAGCAGTCCTCTCCCGGGACAGGGGGCGGAAAAACTGTTTTTT
CASSPLPGQGAEKLFF